This T cell receptor beta chain appears in the sequencing data of a study of OX40 agonist ivuxolimab in advanced cancers. V was pared by 5 bases and J by 4 bases, with 3 bases of the junction left unmatched. Germline CDR1 is SGHTA and CDR2 is FQGTGA. The CDR3 extends over 15 amino acids. Produced via immunoSEQ multiplex PCR; TCRdb's table is partial and in-frame only. The data hold about 76,000 clones, with 85% observed a single time. J is TRBJ2-5 and V is TRBV7-3; 14 nucleotides match TRBD2. The sequence came from an adult with an advanced solid tumor such as melanoma, head and neck, liver or kidney cancer. The starting material was CD4+ or CD8+ T cells sorted from blood, obtained in a trial of the OX40 agonist ivuxolimab. CDR3 sequence reads: CASSVGLAGGETQYF. The DNA for the CDR3 is TGTGCCAGCAGCGTTGGACTAGCGGGAGGAGAGACCCAGTACTTC.